Below, 16 T cell receptor beta chains from the same sample are listed, as sequenced in a study of spatial heterogeneity in lung cancer. The time point here: sample taken at primary tumor resection. TCRdb reprocessed the 5' RACE reads with MiXCR, giving one entry per CDR3 protein. There are 39,000 or so distinct CDR3 sequences in the sample; 7.5% occur only once, and approximately 30% lies in the top ten. The sample was PBMCs, taken at surgery. These receptors originate from a male donor with early-stage non-small cell lung cancer.

There are a few counts of this clonotype. In DNA, the CDR3 is TGTGCCAGTAGGACCGGGACAGGGGTGGATGGCTACACCTTC. Translated, it gives CASRTGTGVDGYTF. The chain employs TRBV19 and TRBJ1-2, with 10 bases lining up with TRBD1. Germline values: CDR1 LNHDA, CDR2 SQIVND (reference sequence). J was trimmed by 6 bases and V by 6 bases; bases with no gene match: 7. This CDR3 has 14 residues.

Ten or more counts support this clonotype. This sequence joins TRBV7-6 and TRBJ1-6, with D perhaps TRBD1 (5 bases). Trimming cost V 2 bases and J 1 base, with 6 bases left between them. The CDR3 loop spans 15 amino acids. Germline CDR1 reads SGHVS; CDR2 reads FNYEAQ. CDR3 in amino acids: CASSLSGSYNSPLHF. In nucleotides, the CDR3 is TGTGCCAGCAGCTTATCAGGGTCCTATAATTCACCCCTCCACTTT. The full variable domain, rest sourced from reference TRBV7-6 and TRBJ1-6, is GAGVSQSPRYKVTKRGQDVALRCDPISGHVSLYWYRQALGQGPEFLTYFNYEAQQDKSGLPNDRFSAERPEGSISTLTIQRTEQRDSAMYRCASSLSGSYNSPLHFGNGTRLTVT.

CDR3: CASSEPQQELPEAFF. The CDR3 DNA is TGTGCCAGCAGTGAACCCCAACAGGAGCTCCCTGAAGCTTTCTTT. The chain has TRBV6-1 and TRBJ1-1, with D perhaps TRBD1 (5 bases). CDR3 length: 15 residues. The V gene's germline CDR1 is MNHNS and CDR2 SASEGT. V lost 2 bases to trimming and J lost 6 bases, with 16 bases between them.

This clonotype was detected only a few times. This chain connects TRBV6-2 or TRBV6-3 to TRBJ2-7; 14 nucleotides match TRBD2. V trimming: 6 bases; J trimming: 0 bases; junction bases outside the gene matches: 13. Germline V CDR1 and CDR2: MNHEY, SVGEGT. This CDR3 contains 19 residues. Here the CDR3 DNA reads TGTGCCAGCAGCTATAGGACTAGCGGGAGGCTGGGGAGCTCCTACGAGCAGTACGTC. As protein: CASSYRTSGRLGSSYEQYV.

This clonotype was detected a few times. The CDR3 sequence is CASSIAGSSPGANVLTF. CDR3 DNA sequence: TGTGCCAGTAGTATAGCAGGGTCAAGCCCTGGGGCCAACGTCCTGACTTTC. The V and J genes are TRBV19 and TRBJ2-6; possible D gene TRBD1, 5 bases. The CDR3 totals 17 residues. Germline V gives CDR1 LNHDA, CDR2 SQIVND (reference sequence). Trimming took 1 base from V and 2 from J, leaving 12 bases between them. The complete variable domain, with remaining parts taken from reference TRBV19 and TRBJ2-6, reads DGGITQSPKYLFRKEGQNVTLSCEQNLNHDAMYWYRQDPGQGLRLIYYSQIVNDFQKGDIAEGYSVSREKKESFPLTVTSAQKNPTAFYLCASSIAGSSPGANVLTFGAGSRLTVL.

V is TRBV7-2 and J is TRBJ2-2, with TRBD2 identical over 11 bases. This CDR3 has 17 amino acids. The germline CDR1 and CDR2 sequences are SGHTA and FQGNSA. Unmatched junction bases numbered 10, after V lost 5 bases and J lost 5 bases. The CDR3 coding sequence is TGTGCCAGCAGCGAACCGATGAGGACTAGCGGGACCGGGGAGCTGTTTTTT. It encodes CASSEPMRTSGTGELFF.

The sample holds a few counts of this clonotype. It is unclear where the CDR3 begins or ends on the DNA, so no DNA is shown, and the CDR3 is as TCRdb lists it. This sequence joins TRBV6-5 and TRBJ2-1; TRBD1 is taken as the D call from the table, unchecked against the DNA. CDR1 and CDR2 from the germline V gene are MNHEY and SVGAGI. The CDR3 is 15 amino acids in total, end residues counted. CDR3 residues: CASSSSGQPYNEQFF.

There are many counts of this clonotype. The V call is TRBV19, the J call TRBJ2-1; D unresolved. The CDR3 covers 12 residues. The V gene lost 1 base and the J gene lost 7 bases, with 5 bases spanning the gap. The germline gives CDR1 LNHDA, CDR2 SQIVND (reference sequence). The CDR3 DNA sequence: TGTGCCAGTAGTATAGCCAAGAATGAGCAGTTCTTC. Translation: CASSIAKNEQFF.

V gene TRBV20-1 combines with J gene TRBJ2-1, with D perhaps matching TRBD1 (6 bases). The V and J ends lost 1 base and 4 bases respectively, with 20 bases between them. This CDR3 is 17 amino acids long. Germline V gene lookup returns CDR1 DFQATT and CDR2 SNEGSKA (reference sequence). The CDR3 DNA follows: TGCAGTGCTAGAGCCCCCCCCGGGTCAGGGGTGTACAATGAGCAGTTCTTC. Translating it yields CSARAPPGSGVYNEQFF.

This clonotype was seen at least ten times. V and J are TRBV27 and TRBJ1-4, with D perhaps matching TRBD1 (5 bases). Germline assignment: CDR1 MNHEY and CDR2 SMNVEV (reference sequence). V was cut by 4 bases and J by 0 bases, with 15 bases left in between. CDR3 size: 17 residues. CDR3 sequence reads: CASSSPSRAATNEKLFF. The CDR3 coding sequence is TGTGCCAGCAGTTCTCCAAGCAGGGCAGCAACTAATGAAAAACTGTTTTTT.

The chain carries TRBV6-2 or TRBV6-3 and TRBJ1-5; 10 bases are a match to TRBD1. Per the germline V gene, CDR1 is MNHEY and CDR2 is SVGEGT. V shed 2 bases and J 3 bases; nucleotides not matched to a gene: 7. The CDR3 is made up of 17 amino acids. This chain's CDR3 is CASSYPDRGSVNQPQHF. The CDR3 DNA reads TGTGCCAGCAGTTACCCGGACAGGGGGTCTGTCAATCAGCCCCAGCATTTT.

In its sample, this clonotype was seen many times. V gene TRBV5-1 combines with J gene TRBJ2-3; D is perhaps TRBD2 (5 bases). The germline V gene has CDR1 SGHRS and CDR2 YFSETQ. The V end lost 7 bases, the J end lost 0 bases, and 18 bases lay between the germline ends. This CDR3 has 16 residues. The CDR3 bases are TGCGCCAGCCGCCCCACAGTGAGCGGTAGCACAGATACGCAGTATTTT. Translation gives CASRPTVSGSTDTQYF.

The table lists this clonotype with a few counts. The chain's CDR3 is CASSLELGTYSPLHF. CDR3 in DNA: TGTGCCAGCAGCTTAGAGCTGGGAACGTATTCACCCCTCCACTTT. V usage is TRBV11-2 and J usage is TRBJ1-6, with D unclear. Trimming cost V 0 bases and J 8 bases, with 11 bases left between them. CDR1 is SGHAT, CDR2 FQNNGV, per germline. The CDR3 consists of 15 residues.

This clonotype was observed a few times. The chain uses TRBV20-1 and TRBJ2-3; D gene uncertain. Looked up from germline, CDR1 is DFQATT and CDR2 is SNEGSKA (reference sequence). V was clipped by 4 bases and J by 2 bases, with 1 base between them. The CDR3 loop spans 10 amino acids. The DNA for the CDR3 is TGCAGTGCTATCACAGATACGCAGTATTTT. Residues: CSAITDTQYF.

The chain has TRBV19 and TRBJ2-1, with D possibly being TRBD1 or TRBD2 (7 bases each). Trimming removed 7 bases at V and 7 bases at J, with 20 bases between. The germline gives CDR1 LNHDA, CDR2 SQIVND (reference sequence). The CDR3 runs to 15 residues. The CDR3 bases are TGTGCCAGTACCCGGGGAGGGGGCGCGGGAAATGAGCAGTTCTTC. Translated: CASTRGGGAGNEQFF. The full variable domain, with the rest looked up from reference TRBV19 and TRBJ2-1, is DGGITQSPKYLFRKEGQNVTLSCEQNLNHDAMYWYRQDPGQGLRLIYYSQIVNDFQKGDIAEGYSVSREKKESFPLTVTSAQKNPTAFYLCASTRGGGAGNEQFFGPGTRLTVL.

This clonotype was counted between two and nine times. V usage is TRBV6-5 and J usage is TRBJ2-2; D might be TRBD1 (6 bases). The V end lost 1 base, the J end lost 5 bases, and 14 bases lay between the germline ends. The CDR3 has 16 residues. Per the germline V gene, CDR1 is MNHEY and CDR2 is SVGAGI. The CDR3 is CASSYLGLRGTGELFF. The CDR3, as DNA: TGTGCCAGCAGTTACTTGGGCCTAAGGGGGACCGGGGAGCTGTTTTTT.